This T cell receptor beta chain emerged from a study of blood T cell repertoires in COVID-19. Produced via immunoSEQ multiplex PCR; TCRdb's table is partial and in-frame only. The sample consists of under 95,000 clones, more than 85% of them appearing once. Sample: peripheral blood. The receptor was derived from a man in his forties with acute or convalescent COVID-19.

The CDR3 protein is CASSETGDYGYTF. CDR3 in DNA: TGTGCCAGTAGTGAAACAGGCGATTATGGCTACACCTTC. The chain links TRBV19 to TRBJ1-2; D is possibly TRBD1 (5 bases). Germline CDR1 reads LNHDA; CDR2 reads SQIVND (reference sequence). The CDR3 is made up of 13 amino acids. Trimming pared 5 bases from V and 5 bases from J, leaving 12 bases between.